This T cell receptor beta chain was recorded in a study of T cells after yellow fever vaccination. Deletions cut 6 bases from V and 6 bases from J, with 17 bases between. There are 14 residues in the CDR3. Germline lookup yields CDR1 LNHDA and CDR2 SQIVND (reference sequence). About this clonotype: The antigen is undetermined.

Using its own MiXCR run on the 5' RACE reads, TCRdb lists one record per CDR3 protein. This sample yields under 300,000 distinct CDR3 sequences, of which roughly 13% are seen a single time; about 0.51% belongs to the top ten. Study-wide results and caveats: Primary-vaccination clones mostly resurfaced post-booster (nearly 97% CD4, around 88% CD8).

The source was CD4+ T cells sorted from PBMCs, collected 45 days after the yellow fever booster vaccination. The receptor was derived from a man aged 25 to 45 who received the YFV17D yellow fever vaccine. J is TRBJ1-1 and V is TRBV19; TRBD1 is a possible D gene (5 bases). CDR3 amino acids: CASRARGLGAEAFF. As DNA, the CDR3 is TGTGCCAGTAGGGCTAGGGGCTTAGGGGCTGAAGCTTTCTTT. The variable domain in full, with the rest retrieved from reference TRBV19 and TRBJ1-1, is DGGITQSPKYLFRKEGQNVTLSCEQNLNHDAMYWYRQDPGQGLRLIYYSQIVNDFQKGDIAEGYSVSREKKESFPLTVTSAQKNPTAFYLCASRARGLGAEAFFGQGTRLTVV.